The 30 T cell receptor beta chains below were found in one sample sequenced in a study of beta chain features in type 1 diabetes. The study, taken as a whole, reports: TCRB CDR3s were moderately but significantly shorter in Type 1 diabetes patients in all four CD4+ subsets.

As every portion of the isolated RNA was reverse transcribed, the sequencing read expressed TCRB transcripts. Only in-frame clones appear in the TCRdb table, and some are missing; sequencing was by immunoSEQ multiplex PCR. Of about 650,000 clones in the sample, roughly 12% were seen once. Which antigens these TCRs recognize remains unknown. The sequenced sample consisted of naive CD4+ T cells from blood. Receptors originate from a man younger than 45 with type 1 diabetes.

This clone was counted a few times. CDR3: CASSQDHTSVLAGGTGELFF. In DNA, the CDR3 is TGCGCCAGCAGCCAAGATCATACGTCCGTCCTAGCGGGGGGAACCGGGGAGCTGTTTTTT. The chain uses TRBV4-3 and TRBJ2-2; 11 bases map to TRBD2. CDR1 LGHNA and CDR2 YSLEER come from the germline V gene. This CDR3 comprises 20 residues. V was clipped by 0 bases and J by 5 bases; unmatched bases: 14.

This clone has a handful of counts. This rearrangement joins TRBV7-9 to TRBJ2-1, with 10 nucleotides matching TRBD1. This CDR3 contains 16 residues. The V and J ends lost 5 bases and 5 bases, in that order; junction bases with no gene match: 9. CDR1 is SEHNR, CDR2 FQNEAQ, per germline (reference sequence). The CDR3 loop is CASSDMGQGTDNEQFF. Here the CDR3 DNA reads TGTGCCAGCAGCGATATGGGACAGGGGACTGACAATGAGCAGTTCTTC.

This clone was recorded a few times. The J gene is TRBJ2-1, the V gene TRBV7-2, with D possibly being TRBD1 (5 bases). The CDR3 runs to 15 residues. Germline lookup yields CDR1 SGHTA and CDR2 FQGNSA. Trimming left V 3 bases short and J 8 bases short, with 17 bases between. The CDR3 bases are TGTGCCAGCAGCTTGCCCAGAATACAGGCGGATGAGCAGTTCTTC. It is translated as CASSLPRIQADEQFF.

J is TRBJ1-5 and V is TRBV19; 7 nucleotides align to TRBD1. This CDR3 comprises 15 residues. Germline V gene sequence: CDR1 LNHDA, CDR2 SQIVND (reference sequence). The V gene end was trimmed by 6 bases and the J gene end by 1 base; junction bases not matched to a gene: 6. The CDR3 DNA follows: TGTGCCAGTAGAGATACACAGGGGAGCAATCAGCCCCAGCATTTT. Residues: CASRDTQGSNQPQHF.

The CDR3 nucleotides read TGTGCCAGCAGAAGCCGGGCGACCTACAATGAGCAGTTCTTC. Translating gives CASRSRATYNEQFF. The chain uses TRBV6-5 and TRBJ2-1; D call uncertain. CDR1 MNHEY and CDR2 SVGAGI come from the germline V gene. This CDR3 has 14 residues. V was shortened by 6 bases and J by 2 bases, with 11 bases between the two germline ends.

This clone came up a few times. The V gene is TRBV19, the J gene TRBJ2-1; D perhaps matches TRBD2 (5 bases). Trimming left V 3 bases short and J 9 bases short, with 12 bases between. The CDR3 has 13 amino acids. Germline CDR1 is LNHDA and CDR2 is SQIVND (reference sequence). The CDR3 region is CASSISAVTEQFF. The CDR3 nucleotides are TGTGCCAGTAGTATCTCAGCGGTGACTGAGCAGTTCTTC.

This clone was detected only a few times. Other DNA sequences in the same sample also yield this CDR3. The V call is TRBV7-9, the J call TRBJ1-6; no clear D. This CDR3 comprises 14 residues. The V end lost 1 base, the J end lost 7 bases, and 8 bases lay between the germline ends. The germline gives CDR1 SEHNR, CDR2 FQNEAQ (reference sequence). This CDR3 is CASSLGTGNSPLHF. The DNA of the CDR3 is TGTGCCAGCAGCTTAGGGACGGGGAATTCACCCCTCCACTTT.

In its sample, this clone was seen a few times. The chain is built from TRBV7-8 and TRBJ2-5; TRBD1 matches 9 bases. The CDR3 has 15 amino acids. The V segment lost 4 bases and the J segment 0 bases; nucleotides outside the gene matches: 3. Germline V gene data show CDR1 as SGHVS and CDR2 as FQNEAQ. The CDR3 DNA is TGTGCCAGCAGCTCGGGACAGGGAGACCAAGAGACCCAGTACTTC. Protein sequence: CASSSGQGDQETQYF.

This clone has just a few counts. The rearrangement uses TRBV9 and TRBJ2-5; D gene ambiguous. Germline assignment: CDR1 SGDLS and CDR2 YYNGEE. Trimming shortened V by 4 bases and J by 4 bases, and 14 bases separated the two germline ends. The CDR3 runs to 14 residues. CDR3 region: CASSIRPLRETQYF. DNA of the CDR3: TGTGCCAGCAGCATCAGACCCCTCCGAGAGACCCAGTACTTC.

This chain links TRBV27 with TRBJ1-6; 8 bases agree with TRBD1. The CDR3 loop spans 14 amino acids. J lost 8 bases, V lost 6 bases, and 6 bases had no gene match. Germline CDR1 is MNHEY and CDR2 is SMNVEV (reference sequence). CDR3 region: CASRVGTGDSPLHF. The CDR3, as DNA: TGTGCCAGCAGAGTCGGGACAGGCGATTCACCCCTCCACTTT.

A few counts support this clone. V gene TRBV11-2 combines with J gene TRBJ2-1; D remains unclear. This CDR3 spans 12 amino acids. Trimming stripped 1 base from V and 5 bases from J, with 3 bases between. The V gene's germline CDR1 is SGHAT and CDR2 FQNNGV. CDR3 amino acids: CASSLVHNEQFF. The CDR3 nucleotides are TGTGCCAGCAGCTTAGTACACAATGAGCAGTTCTTC.

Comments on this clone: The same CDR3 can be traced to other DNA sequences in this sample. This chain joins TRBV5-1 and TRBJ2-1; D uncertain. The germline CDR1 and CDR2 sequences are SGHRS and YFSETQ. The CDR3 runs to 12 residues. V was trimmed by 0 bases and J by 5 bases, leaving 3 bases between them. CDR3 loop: CASSLADNEQFF. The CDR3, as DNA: TGCGCCAGCAGCTTGGCCGACAATGAGCAGTTCTTC.

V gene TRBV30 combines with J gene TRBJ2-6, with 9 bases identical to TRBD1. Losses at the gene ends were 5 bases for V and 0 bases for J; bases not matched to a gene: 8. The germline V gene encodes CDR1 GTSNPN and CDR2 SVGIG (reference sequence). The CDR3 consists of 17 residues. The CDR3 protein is CAWSGTGIPSGANVLTF. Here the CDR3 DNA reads TGTGCCTGGTCCGGGACAGGGATCCCCTCTGGGGCCAACGTCCTGACTTTC. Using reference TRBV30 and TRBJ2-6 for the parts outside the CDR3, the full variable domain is SQTIHQWPATLVQPVGSPLSLECTVEGTSNPNLYWYRQAAGRGLQLLFYSVGIGQISSEVPQNLSASRPQDRQFILSSKKLLLSDSGFYLCAWSGTGIPSGANVLTFGAGSRLTVL.

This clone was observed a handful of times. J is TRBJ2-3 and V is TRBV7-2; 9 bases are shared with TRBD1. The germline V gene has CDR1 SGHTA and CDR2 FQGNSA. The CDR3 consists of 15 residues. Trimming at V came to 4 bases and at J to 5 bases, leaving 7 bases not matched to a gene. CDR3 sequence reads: CASSSGTGTLDTQYF. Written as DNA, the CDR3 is TGTGCCAGCAGCTCCGGGACAGGGACCCTAGATACGCAGTATTTT.

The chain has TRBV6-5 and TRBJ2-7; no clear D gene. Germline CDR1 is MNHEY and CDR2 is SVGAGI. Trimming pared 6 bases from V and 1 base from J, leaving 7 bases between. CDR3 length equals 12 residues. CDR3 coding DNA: TGTGCCAGCAGGACCTCTTCCTACGAGCAGTACTTC. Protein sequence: CASRTSSYEQYF.

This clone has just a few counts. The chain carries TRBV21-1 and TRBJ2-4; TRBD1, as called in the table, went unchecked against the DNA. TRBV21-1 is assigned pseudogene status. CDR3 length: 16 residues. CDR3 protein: CASSRDRLTGKNIQYF. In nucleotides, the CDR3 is TGTGCCAGCAGCAGGGACAGGTTAACTGGCAAAAACATTCAGTACTTC.

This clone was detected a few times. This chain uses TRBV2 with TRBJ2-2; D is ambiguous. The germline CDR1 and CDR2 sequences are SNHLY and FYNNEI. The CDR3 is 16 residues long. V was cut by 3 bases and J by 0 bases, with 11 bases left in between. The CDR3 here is CASSDFGQANTGELFF. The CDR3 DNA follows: TGTGCCAGCAGTGATTTTGGCCAGGCGAACACCGGGGAGCTGTTTTTT.

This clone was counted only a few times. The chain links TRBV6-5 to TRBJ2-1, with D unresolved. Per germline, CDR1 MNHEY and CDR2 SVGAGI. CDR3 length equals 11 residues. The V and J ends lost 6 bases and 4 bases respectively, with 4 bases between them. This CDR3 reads CASREYNEQFF. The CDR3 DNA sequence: TGTGCCAGCAGGGAATACAATGAGCAGTTCTTC.

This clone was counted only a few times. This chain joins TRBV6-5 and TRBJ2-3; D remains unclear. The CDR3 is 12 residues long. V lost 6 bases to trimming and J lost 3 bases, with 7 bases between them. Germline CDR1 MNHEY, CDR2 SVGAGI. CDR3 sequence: CASSPRTDTQYF. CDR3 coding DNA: TGTGCCAGCAGCCCGAGGACAGATACGCAGTATTTT.

Here the CDR3 DNA reads TGTGCCAGTAGTGACAGGTACTACGAGCAGTACTTC. Translated, it gives CASSDRYYEQYF. The chain is built from TRBV19 and TRBJ2-7, with a possible D match to TRBD1 (6 bases). V shed 5 bases and J shed 3 bases, with 8 bases lying between them. In germline, CDR1 is LNHDA, CDR2 SQIVND (reference sequence). There are 12 residues in the CDR3.

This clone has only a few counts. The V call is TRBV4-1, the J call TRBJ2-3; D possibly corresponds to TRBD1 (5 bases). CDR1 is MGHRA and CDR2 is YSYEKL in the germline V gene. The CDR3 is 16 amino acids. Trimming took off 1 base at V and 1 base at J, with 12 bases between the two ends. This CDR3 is CASSQGLRVGTDTQYF. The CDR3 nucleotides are TGCGCCAGCAGCCAAGGTCTCAGGGTTGGCACAGATACGCAGTATTTT.

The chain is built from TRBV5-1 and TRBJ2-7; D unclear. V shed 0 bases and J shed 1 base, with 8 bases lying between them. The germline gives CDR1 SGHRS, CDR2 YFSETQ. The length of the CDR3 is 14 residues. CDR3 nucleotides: TGCGCCAGCAGCTTGGGAGCAGAGTCCTACGAGCAGTACTTC. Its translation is CASSLGAESYEQYF.

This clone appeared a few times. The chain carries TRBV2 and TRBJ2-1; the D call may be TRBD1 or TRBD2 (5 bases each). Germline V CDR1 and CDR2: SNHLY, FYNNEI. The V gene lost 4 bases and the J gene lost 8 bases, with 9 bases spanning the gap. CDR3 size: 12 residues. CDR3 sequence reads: CASSGLGDEQFF. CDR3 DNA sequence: TGTGCCAGCAGTGGCCTGGGGGATGAGCAGTTCTTC.

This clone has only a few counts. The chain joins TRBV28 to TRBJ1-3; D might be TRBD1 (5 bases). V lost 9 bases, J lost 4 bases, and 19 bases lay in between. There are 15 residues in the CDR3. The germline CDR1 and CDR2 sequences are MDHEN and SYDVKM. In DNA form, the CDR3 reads TGTGCCAGTAGCCGGACGGGGGTTTTGGGAAACACCATATATTTT. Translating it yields CASSRTGVLGNTIYF.

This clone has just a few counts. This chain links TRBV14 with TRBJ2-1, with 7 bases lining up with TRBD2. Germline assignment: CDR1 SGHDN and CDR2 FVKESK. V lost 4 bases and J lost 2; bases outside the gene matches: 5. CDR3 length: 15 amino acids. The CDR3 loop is CASSLPGTTYNEQFF. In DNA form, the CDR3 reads TGTGCCAGCAGCCTTCCCGGGACTACCTACAATGAGCAGTTCTTC.

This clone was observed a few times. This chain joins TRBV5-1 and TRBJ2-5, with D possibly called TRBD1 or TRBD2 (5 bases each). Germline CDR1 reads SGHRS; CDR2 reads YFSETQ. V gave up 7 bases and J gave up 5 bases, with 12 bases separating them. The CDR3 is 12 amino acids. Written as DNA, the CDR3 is TGCGCCAGCTCGGGACGACAGGAGACCCAGTACTTC. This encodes CASSGRQETQYF.

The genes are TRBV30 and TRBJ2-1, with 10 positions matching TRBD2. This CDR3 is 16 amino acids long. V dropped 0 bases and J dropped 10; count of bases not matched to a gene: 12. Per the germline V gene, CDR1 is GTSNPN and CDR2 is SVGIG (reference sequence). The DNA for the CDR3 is TGTGCCTGGAGTGTAGCCCCCAGCGGGGGGGCCCGGGAGCAGTTCTTC. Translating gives CAWSVAPSGGAREQFF.

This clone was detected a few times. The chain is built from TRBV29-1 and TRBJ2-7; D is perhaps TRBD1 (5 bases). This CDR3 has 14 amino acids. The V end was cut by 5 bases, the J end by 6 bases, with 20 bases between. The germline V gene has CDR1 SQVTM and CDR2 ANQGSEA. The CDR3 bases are TGCAGCGTTCGATTGGCAGGGCAGAGCTCCGAGCAGTACTTC. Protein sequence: CSVRLAGQSSEQYF.

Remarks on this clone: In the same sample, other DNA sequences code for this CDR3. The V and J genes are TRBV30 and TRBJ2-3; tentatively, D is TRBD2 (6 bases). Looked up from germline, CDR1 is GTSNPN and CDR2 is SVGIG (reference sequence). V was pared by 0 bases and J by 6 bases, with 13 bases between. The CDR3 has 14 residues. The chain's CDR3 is CAWSVRGGRDTQYF. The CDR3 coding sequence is TGTGCCTGGAGTGTAAGGGGAGGTAGGGATACGCAGTATTTT.

Here the CDR3 DNA reads TGTGCCAGTACCCTTCGCAGGGATAGCAATCAGCCCCAGCATTTT. Its translation is CASTLRRDSNQPQHF. The chain combines TRBV19 with TRBJ1-5; TRBD1 is a possible D gene (5 bases). The length of the CDR3 is 15 residues. With 7 bases removed from V and 0 bases from J, the gap between germline ends came to 13 bases. Per germline, CDR1 LNHDA and CDR2 SQIVND (reference sequence). Full variable domain (remainder filled in from reference TRBV19 and TRBJ1-5): DGGITQSPKYLFRKEGQNVTLSCEQNLNHDAMYWYRQDPGQGLRLIYYSQIVNDFQKGDIAEGYSVSREKKESFPLTVTSAQKNPTAFYLCASTLRRDSNQPQHFGDGTRLSIL.